Below, 31 T cell receptor beta chains from the same sample are listed, as sequenced in a study of tumor-infiltrating lymphocytes in glioblastoma multiforme. TCRB libraries came from RNA via three nested multiplex PCR rounds. TCRdb ran MiXCR on the multiplex PCR reads and lists one entry per CDR3 protein. The sample consists of nearly 15,000 distinct CDR3 sequences, roughly 73% of them appearing once. Sequencing input: brain tumor tissue. The receptors shown here come from a male donor with glioblastoma.

For this clonotype: A junction end diverges from the germline sequence, so it may reflect a read error. V and J are TRBV11-3 and TRBJ2-3; D not resolved. The germline V gene has CDR1 SGHNT and CDR2 YENEEA. This CDR3 comprises 14 residues. This chain's CDR3 is CASSLESHIDTEYF. CDR3 bases: TGTGCCAGCAGCCTTGAGAGTCACATAGATACGGAGTATTTT.

CDR3 loop: CASSQDPGGNVVSNQPQHF. The CDR3 region has the DNA TGTGCCAGCAGCCAAGATCCGGGAGGGAATGTGGTTAGCAATCAGCCCCAGCATTTT. The chain employs TRBV4-2 and TRBJ1-5; D gene uncertain. Germline V gene lookup returns CDR1 LGHNA and CDR2 YNFKEQ. The ends were cut back, 0 bases at V and 0 bases at J, with 18 bases in the middle. The CDR3 consists of 19 residues.

A remark on this clonotype: This CDR3 fails to terminate in the conserved phenylalanine or tryptophan, so it likely reflects a read error. The chain combines TRBV20-1 with TRBJ2-3, with TRBD2 identical over 8 bases. The CDR3 extends over 20 amino acids. Germline assignment: CDR1 DFQATT and CDR2 SNEGSKA (reference sequence). CDR3 sequence: CSSSRPGLAGGPSSTDTQYY. The DNA for the CDR3 is TGCAGTTCTAGTCGCCCCGGACTAGCAGGAGGGCCGAGTAGCACTGATACGCAGTATTAT.

This clonotype was counted a few times. V gene TRBV12-3 or TRBV12-4 combines with J gene TRBJ1-6, with D unresolved. This CDR3 contains 13 residues. Between the trimmed V and J ends, which lost 6 bases and 15 bases, there was a span of 18 bases. The CDR3 protein is CASSPFRRSCLHF. The CDR3 nucleotides read TGTGCCAGCAGCCCCTTCAGAAGGTCATGCCTCCACTTT.

With regard to this clonotype: The junction and the germline gene differ at one end; a read error may be behind it. The chain links TRBV20-1 to TRBJ2-6; 7 bases are a match to TRBD2. CDR1 is DFQATT, CDR2 SNEGSKA, per germline (reference sequence). The CDR3 loop spans 15 amino acids. The CDR3 DNA is TGCAGCGCTATCCCACTAGCGTCAAGGGCCAACGTCCTGACTTTC. It is translated as CSAIPLASRANVLTF.

In its sample, this clonotype was seen a few times. The junction does not match germline at one end; this may be a read error. The chain has TRBV10-1 and TRBJ2-2, with D tentatively TRBD2 (7 bases). The CDR3 consists of 13 residues. CDR1 and CDR2 from the germline V gene are WNHNN and SYGVQD (reference sequence). This chain's CDR3 is CASRAGATGERFF. In DNA, the CDR3 is TGCGCCAGCCGCGCGGGGGCCACCGGGGAGCGGTTTTTT.

As for this clonotype: Just one base apart from a much larger clone, this may be a read error. This chain links TRBV7-2 with TRBJ2-1, with 7 nucleotides matching TRBD2. The CDR3 extends over 16 amino acids. The germline CDR1 and CDR2 sequences are SGHTA and FQGNSA. CDR3 protein: CASRLSLLASYNEQFF. CDR3 DNA sequence: TGTGCCAGCCGCTTATCGCTACTAGCGTCCTACAATGAGCAGTTCTTC.

V is TRBV20-1 and J is TRBJ1-1; D remains ambiguous. CDR3 length equals 14 residues. CDR1 is DFQATT and CDR2 is SNEGSKA in the germline V gene (reference sequence). V lost 0 bases and J lost 6, with 14 bases in between. CDR3 coding DNA: TGCAGTGCTAGAGATTTCACCGTCGGGCCTGAAGCTTTCTTT. Amino acid sequence: CSARDFTVGPEAFF.

Concerning this clonotype itself: At one boundary the junction diverges from the germline segment, which might be a read error. The genes are TRBV11-2 and TRBJ1-1, with D perhaps TRBD1 (6 bases). The CDR3 runs 16 residues. The germline gives CDR1 SGHAT, CDR2 FQNNGV. CDR3 nucleotide sequence: TGTGCCAGCAGTTCCGGGACACCGGGGATTAACACTGAAGCTTTATTT. It is translated as CASSSGTPGINTEALF.

The chain employs TRBV11-2 and TRBJ2-5, with 7 nucleotides matching TRBD1. This CDR3 has 13 residues. CDR1 is SGHAT, CDR2 FQNNGV, per germline. V trimming: 7 bases; J trimming: 5 bases; junction bases outside the gene matches: 7. The CDR3 loop is CASTRGQAETQYF. The CDR3 nucleotides are TGTGCCAGCACCCGAGGACAGGCCGAGACCCAGTACTTC.

Within the sample, this clonotype is medium-sized (0.01 to 0.1%). The V and J genes are TRBV20-1 and TRBJ2-4; TRBD1 aligns across 8 bases. There are 15 residues in the CDR3. Germline CDR1 and CDR2: DFQATT and SNEGSKA (reference sequence). V shed 2 bases and J 3 bases; nucleotides not matched to a gene: 6. CDR3 sequence (DNA): TGCAGTGCTAGAACCCATACAGGGGGCAAAAACATTCAGTACTTC. Translated, it gives CSARTHTGGKNIQYF.

About this clonotype: This may arise from a read error, as a much more abundant clone is one base away. This CDR3 reads CASRRLAGRDNEQLF. DNA for the CDR3: TGCGCCAGCAGGAGACTAGCGGGTAGGGACAATGAGCAGCTCTTC. The chain links TRBV5-1 to TRBJ2-1; TRBD2 matches 10 bases. The CDR3 runs 15 residues. The V gene's germline CDR1 is SGHRS and CDR2 YFSETQ.

The V and J genes are TRBV7-9 and TRBJ2-1; tentatively, D is TRBD1 (6 bases). There are 14 residues in the CDR3. Trimming left V 8 bases short and J 9 bases short, with 20 bases between. The germline V gene has CDR1 SEHNR and CDR2 FQNEAQ (reference sequence). CDR3 sequence reads: CASGPTRTVAEQFF. DNA of the CDR3: TGTGCCAGCGGCCCTACTAGGACAGTGGCTGAGCAGTTCTTC.

The chain links TRBV11-2 to TRBJ1-1; no reliable D call. CDR3 size: 12 residues. Germline V gives CDR1 SGHAT, CDR2 FQNNGV. V was shortened by 8 bases and J by 10 bases, with 17 bases between the two germline ends. The CDR3 loop is CASGSVQWVAFF. In DNA, the CDR3 is TGTGCCAGCGGCTCAGTACAGTGGGTAGCTTTCTTT. The entire variable domain, with the rest obtained from reference TRBV11-2 and TRBJ1-1, is as follows: EAGVAQSPRYKIIEKRQSVAFWCNPISGHATLYWYQQILGQGPKLLIQFQNNGVVDDSQLPKDRFSAERLKGVDSTLKIQPAKLEDSAVYLCASGSVQWVAFFGQGTRLTVV.

With regard to this clonotype: At one end, the junction sequence differs from germline, possibly due to a read error. The chain combines TRBV7-9 with TRBJ2-1; D gene uncertain. Germline V gives CDR1 SEHNR, CDR2 FQNEAQ (reference sequence). The length of the CDR3 is 16 residues. The CDR3 loop is CASSSTREGTYNEQFF. For the CDR3, the DNA is TGTGCAAGCAGCTCTACAAGGGAAGGGACCTACAATGAGCAGTTCTTC.

The genes are TRBV20-1 and TRBJ1-1; the D is unclear. V was clipped by 6 bases and J by 4 bases, with 15 bases between them. This CDR3 comprises 13 residues. Per germline, CDR1 DFQATT and CDR2 SNEGSKA (reference sequence). The CDR3 here is CSAERSRVTEAFF. The CDR3, as DNA: TGCAGTGCGGAGAGGTCAAGGGTCACTGAAGCTTTCTTT.

As concerns this clonotype: One end of the junction is discordant with germline, which a read error may explain. Written as DNA, the CDR3 is TGTACCAGGAGCTTAGTAACTAGTCACGGTCACGAGCAGTACTTC. Translated: CTRSLVTSHGHEQYF. J is TRBJ2-7 and V is TRBV11-1; a weak D match, TRBD2 (5 bases). The germline gives CDR1 SGHAT, CDR2 FQDESV (reference sequence). The CDR3 contains 15 residues.

On this clonotype itself: At one end, the junction sequence differs from germline, possibly due to a read error. The V call is TRBV11-1, the J call TRBJ2-2; D may be TRBD1 or TRBD2 (5 bases each). This CDR3 has 15 residues. CDR1 is SGHAT, CDR2 FQDESV, per germline (reference sequence). DNA for the CDR3: TGTGCCAGCAGTTTGATGGCGACGGACACCGGGGAGCTGCCTTTT. Its protein is CASSLMATDTGELPF.

As for this clonotype: Because the CDR3 is missing its conserved closing phenylalanine or tryptophan, this is likely a read error. The genes are TRBV10-1 and TRBJ2-2; 12 bases agree with TRBD2. The length of the CDR3 is 16 residues. Trimming took 3 bases from V and 10 from J; bases not matched to a gene: 9. The germline V gene encodes CDR1 WNHNN and CDR2 SYGVQD (reference sequence). CDR3 sequence: CASSEKASGRAQELFY. In nucleotides, the CDR3 is TGCGCCAGCAGTGAAAAGGCTAGCGGGAGGGCCCAGGAGCTGTTTTAT.

This chain connects TRBV11-1 to TRBJ1-1; 7 positions match TRBD1. The germline gives CDR1 SGHAT, CDR2 FQDESV (reference sequence). The ends lost 7 bases at V and 11 bases at J; junction bases unmatched: 16. This CDR3 spans 14 amino acids. The CDR3 loop reads CASTSVEWDSEAFF. The CDR3 nucleotides are TGTGCCAGCACCTCAGTGGAGTGGGACAGCGAGGCTTTCTTT. Full variable domain (outside the CDR3, taken from reference TRBV11-1 and TRBJ1-1): EAEVAQSPRYKITEKSQAVAFWCDPISGHATLYWYRQILGQGPELLVQFQDESVVDDSQLPKDRFSAERLKGVDSTLKIQPAELGDSAMYLCASTSVEWDSEAFFGQGTRLTVV.

To note about this clonotype: One end of the junction does not line up with germline, which may come from a read error. J is TRBJ1-2 and V is TRBV11-2; 10 bases match TRBD1. The germline V gene has CDR1 SGHAT and CDR2 FQNNGV. The CDR3 is made up of 15 amino acids. The CDR3, as DNA: TGTGCTAGCAACTCGGGGACAGGGGTGGGCTATGACTACACCTTC. Encoded protein: CASNSGTGVGYDYTF. The full variable domain, its missing parts supplied by reference TRBV11-2 and TRBJ1-2, is EAGVAQSPRYKIIEKRQSVAFWCNPISGHATLYWYQQILGQGPKLLIQFQNNGVVDDSQLPKDRFSAERLKGVDSTLKIQPAKLEDSAVYLCASNSGTGVGYDYTFGSGTRLTVV.

The chain combines TRBV12-3 or TRBV12-4 with TRBJ2-5; 7 bases agree with TRBD1. Trimming at V came to 6 bases and at J to 4 bases, leaving 5 bases not matched to a gene. This CDR3 region has 13 residues. The CDR3 DNA is TGTGCCAGCAGCCGACAGGGTGGAGAGACCCAGTACTTC. Its protein product is CASSRQGGETQYF.

This sequence joins TRBV7-9 and TRBJ2-1; D perhaps matches TRBD2 (5 bases). Germline assignment: CDR1 SEHNR and CDR2 FQNEAQ (reference sequence). The CDR3 totals 14 residues. Between the trimmed V and J ends, which lost 1 base and 4 bases, there was a span of 8 bases. CDR3 protein: CASSLGTGYNEQFF. In nucleotides, the CDR3 is TGTGCCAGCAGCTTAGGTACGGGGTACAATGAGCAGTTCTTC.

This chain links TRBV6-6 with TRBJ1-1; 10 bases align to TRBD1. In germline, CDR1 is MNHNY, CDR2 SVGAGI (reference sequence). J lost 11 bases, V lost 7 bases, and 13 bases had no gene match. The CDR3 totals 14 residues. Here the CDR3 reads CASTGGTGAIRAFF. The CDR3 DNA sequence: TGTGCCAGCACGGGGGGGACAGGGGCTATACGGGCTTTCTTT.

Remarks on this clonotype: Germline and junction disagree at one end, which may indicate a read error. The chain combines TRBV12-3 or TRBV12-4 with TRBJ2-7; 7 positions agree with TRBD1. The CDR3 totals 14 residues. CDR3 in amino acids: CAGSFSRDRGEQYF. CDR3 DNA: TGTGCCGGCAGTTTTTCCAGGGACAGAGGCGAGCAGTACTTC.

As for this clonotype: A much larger clone lies one base from this, so it may be a read error. The rearrangement joins TRBV11-3 to TRBJ2-1; 7 bases align to TRBD2. This CDR3 is built from 16 residues. The germline CDR1 and CDR2 sequences are SGHNT and YENEEA. V lost 4 bases, J lost 5 bases, and 11 bases stayed unmatched. This CDR3 reads CASSSIGWGGDNEQFF. CDR3 DNA sequence: TGTGCCAGCAGCTCAATAGGGTGGGGGGGGGACAATGAGCAGTTCTTC.

Of note for this clonotype: A much larger clone lies a single base off, so this may be a read error. The V gene is TRBV11-2, the J gene TRBJ2-7; possible D gene TRBD1, 6 bases. CDR1 is SGHAT, CDR2 FQNNGV, per germline. The CDR3 is 12 amino acids. V was shortened by 3 bases and J by 7 bases, with 10 bases between the two germline ends. The CDR3 coding sequence is TGTGCCAGCAGCTTGGGGGCGGTGGAGCAGTACTTC. Its translation: CASSLGAVEQYF.

The chain recombines TRBV6-6 with TRBJ2-4; 12 nucleotides line up with TRBD1. Trimming took 0 bases from V and 1 from J; bases not matched to a gene: 7. The CDR3 has 19 residues. Germline V gene lookup returns CDR1 MNHNY and CDR2 SVGAGI (reference sequence). The CDR3 protein is CASSYSRGQGARAKNIQYF. The CDR3 region has the DNA TGTGCCAGCAGTTACTCGAGGGGACAGGGGGCGCGGGCCAAAAACATTCAGTACTTC.

This clonotype was seen only once. The missing conserved phenylalanine or tryptophan at the end of this CDR3 makes a read error likely. Because the CDR3's place on the DNA is in doubt, the DNA is left out and the CDR3 is given as listed by TCRdb. V usage is TRBV20-1 and J usage is TRBJ2-3; no DNA check was done on the table's D call, TRBD2. 20 amino acids form the CDR3, both terminal residues included. Per germline, CDR1 DFQATT and CDR2 SNEGSKA (reference sequence). Here the CDR3 reads CSASRPGLAGGPSSTDTHYS.

Remarks on this clonotype: A junction boundary mismatches the germline segment, possibly from a read error. This chain connects TRBV11-2 to TRBJ2-2, with D uncertain. This CDR3 is built from 17 residues. Per germline, CDR1 SGHAT and CDR2 FQNNGV. As DNA, the CDR3 is TGTGACAGCAGCTCTAGGGTTCAGGCTCAGAACACCGGGGAGCTGTTTTTT. Translation: CDSSSRVQAQNTGELFF.

The chain carries TRBV10-3 and TRBJ2-2; D is tentatively TRBD1 or TRBD2 (6 bases each). The CDR3 contains 17 residues. Deletions cut 3 bases from V and 7 bases from J, with 21 bases between. Germline-derived CDR1 and CDR2 are ENHRY and SYGVKD. CDR3 sequence: CAISDYPRGRLDGELFF. CDR3 DNA sequence: TGTGCCATCAGTGACTACCCACGGGGGCGGCTTGACGGGGAGCTGTTTTTT.